This T cell receptor beta chain was sequenced in a study of regulatory T cells in long-lasting Graves disease. This clonotype appeared many times. Its antigen remains unidentified. The junction does not match germline at one end; this may be a read error. Both iRepertoire HTBI primers and Arm-PCR of CDR3 regions were used to build the TCR beta libraries. TCRdb redid the calling of the multiplex PCR reads with MiXCR, one entry per CDR3 protein. The table includes roughly 420,000 distinct CDR3 sequences, 15% to 17% detected once. Time point denoted: newly diagnosed GD, antithyroid drugs for less than 3 months. Scientists built the TCR library using RNA that was extracted from PBMCs. As collected, the peripheral blood samples measured about 8.1 milliliters each and went into EDTA tubes. There are 17 residues in the CDR3. Germline V gene data show CDR1 as SGHRS and CDR2 as YFSETQ. Findings and limits, study-wide: Persistent disease was characterized by preferential usage of TRBV28, TRBJ1-2 and TRBJ2-5. Accuracy was perhaps lowered by the small sample size.

The gene calls are TRBV5-1 and TRBJ1-2, with D possibly matching TRBD1 (6 bases). Specimen: peripheral blood mononuclear cells (PBMCs), collected at new diagnosis, from a patient treated with antithyroid drugs. This receptor was taken from a female donor with Graves disease. The CDR3 sequence: CASRLPGGEFRDYGYTF. CDR3 nucleotides: TGCGCCAGCCGCTTACCCGGGGGCGAATTTCGGGACTATGGCTACACCTTC.